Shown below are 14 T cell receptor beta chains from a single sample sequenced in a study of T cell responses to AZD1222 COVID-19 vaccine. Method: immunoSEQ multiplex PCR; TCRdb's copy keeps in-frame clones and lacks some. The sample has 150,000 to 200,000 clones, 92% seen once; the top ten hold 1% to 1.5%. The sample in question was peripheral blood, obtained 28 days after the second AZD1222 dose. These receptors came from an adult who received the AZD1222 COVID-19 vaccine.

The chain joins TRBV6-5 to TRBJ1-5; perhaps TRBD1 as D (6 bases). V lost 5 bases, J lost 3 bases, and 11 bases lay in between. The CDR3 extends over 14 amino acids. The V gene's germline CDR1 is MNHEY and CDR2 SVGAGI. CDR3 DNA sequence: TGTGCCAGCAGTCTAGACAGGTCCAATCAGCCCCAGCATTTT. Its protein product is CASSLDRSNQPQHF.

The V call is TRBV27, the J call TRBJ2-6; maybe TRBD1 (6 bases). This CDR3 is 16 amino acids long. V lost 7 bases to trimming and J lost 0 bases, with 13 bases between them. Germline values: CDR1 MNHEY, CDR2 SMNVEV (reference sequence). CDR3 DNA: TGTGCCAGCAAGGCAGGGGCCTTCTCTGGGGCCAACGTCCTGACTTTC. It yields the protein CASKAGAFSGANVLTF. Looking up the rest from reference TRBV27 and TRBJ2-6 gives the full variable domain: EAQVTQNPRYLITVTGKKLTVTCSQNMNHEYMSWYRQDPGLGLRQIYYSMNVEVTDKGDVPEGYKVSRKEKRNFPLILESPSPNQTSLYFCASKAGAFSGANVLTFGAGSRLTVL.

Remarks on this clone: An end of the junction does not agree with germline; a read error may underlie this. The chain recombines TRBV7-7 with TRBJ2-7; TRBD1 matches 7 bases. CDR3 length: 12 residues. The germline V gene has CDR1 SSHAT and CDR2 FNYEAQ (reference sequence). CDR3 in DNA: TGTGCTAGCAGCCCGGGGACAGCCGAGCAGTACTTC. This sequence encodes CASSPGTAEQYF.

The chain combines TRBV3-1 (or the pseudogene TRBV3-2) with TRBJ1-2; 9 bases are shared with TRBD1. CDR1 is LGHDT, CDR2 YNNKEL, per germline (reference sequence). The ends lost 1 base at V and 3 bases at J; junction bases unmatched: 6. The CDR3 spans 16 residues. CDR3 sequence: CASSQASDRGYYGYTF. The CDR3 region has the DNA TGTGCCAGCAGCCAAGCATCGGACAGGGGTTACTATGGCTACACCTTC.

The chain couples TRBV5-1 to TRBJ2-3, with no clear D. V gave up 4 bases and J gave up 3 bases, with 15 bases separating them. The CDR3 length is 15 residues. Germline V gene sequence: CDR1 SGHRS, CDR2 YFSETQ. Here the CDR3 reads CASSAGYQATDTQYF. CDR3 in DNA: TGCGCCAGCAGCGCCGGATACCAGGCTACAGATACGCAGTATTTT.

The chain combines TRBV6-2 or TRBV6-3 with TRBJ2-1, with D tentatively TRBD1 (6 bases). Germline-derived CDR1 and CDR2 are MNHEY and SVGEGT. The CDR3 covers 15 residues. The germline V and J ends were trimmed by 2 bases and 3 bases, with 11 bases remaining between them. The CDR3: CASSYPRGYYNEQFF. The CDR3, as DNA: TGTGCCAGCAGTTACCCCAGGGGATACTACAATGAGCAGTTCTTC.

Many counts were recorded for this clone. The CDR3 bases are TGTGCCAGCCGACAAACCTCGGTAGGGACCGAGTTCTTC. As protein: CASRQTSVGTEFF. The V call is TRBV6-5, the J call TRBJ2-1, with D perhaps assigned TRBD1 or TRBD2 (5 bases each). Germline CDR1 MNHEY, CDR2 SVGAGI. The CDR3 runs 13 residues. Trimming removed 8 bases at V and 14 bases at J, with 22 bases between.

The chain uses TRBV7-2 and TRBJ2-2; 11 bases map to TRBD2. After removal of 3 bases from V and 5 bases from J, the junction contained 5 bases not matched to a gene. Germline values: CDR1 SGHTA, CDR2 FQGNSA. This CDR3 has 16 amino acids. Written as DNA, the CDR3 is TGTGCCAGCAGCTTCCCTAGCGGGGGGCGGACCGGGGAGCTGTTTTTT. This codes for CASSFPSGGRTGELFF.

In DNA, the CDR3 is TGTGCCAGCAGCTTATCGACAATTCGCTCTGGAAACACCATATATTTT. Protein product: CASSLSTIRSGNTIYF. The chain employs TRBV7-9 and TRBJ1-3, with D unclear. V was clipped by 2 bases and J by 0 bases, with 11 bases between them. The CDR3 is made up of 16 amino acids. Germline values: CDR1 SEHNR, CDR2 FQNEAQ (reference sequence). The full variable domain, with the rest looked up from reference TRBV7-9 and TRBJ1-3, is DTGVSQNPRHKITKRGQNVTFRCDPISEHNRLYWYRQTLGQGPEFLTYFQNEAQLEKSRLLSDRFSAERPKGSFSTLEIQRTEQGDSAMYLCASSLSTIRSGNTIYFGEGSWLTVV.

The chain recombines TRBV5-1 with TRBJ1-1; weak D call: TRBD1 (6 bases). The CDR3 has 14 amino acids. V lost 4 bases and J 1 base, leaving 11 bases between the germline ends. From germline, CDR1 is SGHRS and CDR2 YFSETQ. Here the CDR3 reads CASSLKQGNTEAFF. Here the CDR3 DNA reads TGCGCCAGCAGCCTAAAACAGGGGAACACTGAAGCTTTCTTT.

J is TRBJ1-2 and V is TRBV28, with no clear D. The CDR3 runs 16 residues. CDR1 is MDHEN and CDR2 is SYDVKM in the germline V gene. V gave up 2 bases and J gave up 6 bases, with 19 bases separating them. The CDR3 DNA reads TGTGCCAGCAGTTTAAGTCACCGAGAGGCCTTAGATGGCTACACCTTC. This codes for CASSLSHREALDGYTF.

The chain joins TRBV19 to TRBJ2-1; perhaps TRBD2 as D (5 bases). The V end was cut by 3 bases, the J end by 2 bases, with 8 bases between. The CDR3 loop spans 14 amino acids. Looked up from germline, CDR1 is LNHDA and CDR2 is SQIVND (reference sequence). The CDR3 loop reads CASSISGTYNEQFF. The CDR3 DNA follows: TGTGCCAGTAGTATCAGCGGAACCTACAATGAGCAGTTCTTC.

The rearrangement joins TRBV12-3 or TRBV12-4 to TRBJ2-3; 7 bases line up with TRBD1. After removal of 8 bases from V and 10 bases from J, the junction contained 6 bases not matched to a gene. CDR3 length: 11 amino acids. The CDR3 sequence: CASGTEAAQYF. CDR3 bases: TGTGCCAGCGGGACAGAGGCGGCGCAGTATTTT.

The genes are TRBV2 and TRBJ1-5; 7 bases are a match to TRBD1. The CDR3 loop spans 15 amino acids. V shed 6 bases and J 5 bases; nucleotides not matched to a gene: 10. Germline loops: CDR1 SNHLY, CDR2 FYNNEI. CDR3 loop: CASRGETGPDQPQHF. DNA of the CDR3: TGTGCCAGCAGGGGAGAGACAGGGCCCGATCAGCCCCAGCATTTT.